This TCR beta chain is drawn from a study of beta chain features in type 1 diabetes. Overall study results and limits: In every one of the four CD4+ subsets, TCRB CDR3s were moderately but significantly shorter in Type 1 diabetes patients.

This clone occurred a few times. No antigen is known for it. Other DNA sequences in this specimen translate into the identical CDR3. Sequencing targeted expressed TCRB transcripts, as all isolated RNA had been reverse transcribed. The method was immunoSEQ multiplex PCR; TCRdb's version includes in-frame clones alone and lacks a portion of them. The table lists 150,000 to 170,000 clones, under 13% of them singletons. The germline V and J ends were trimmed by 2 bases and 3 bases, with 8 bases remaining between them. The CDR3 runs to 13 residues. Germline V lookup: CDR1 MNHEY, CDR2 SVGAGI. The sample consisted of central memory CD4+ T cells from blood. The chain employs TRBV6-5 and TRBJ2-7; tentatively, D is TRBD2 (6 bases). The sequence was collected from a man aged 30 to 45 with type 1 diabetes. The CDR3 DNA is TGTGCCAGCAGTTACAGGGAGGACTACGAGCAGTACTTC. Translating gives CASSYREDYEQYF.